This T cell receptor (beta chain) was observed in a study of CD8 T cells in ankylosing spondylitis. General study points: One TCR beta motif, made up of 7 or 8 highly homologous variants, appeared characteristic of ankylosing spondylitis blood. Disease-linked clones reportedly concentrated significantly in matched ankylosing spondylitis synovial fluid. Relatively rare in peripheral blood, disease-linked clones were also CD8+.

Germline V CDR1 and CDR2: SGDLS, YYNGEE. V was pared by 4 bases and J by 10 bases, with 18 bases between. The CDR3 length is 15 residues. This clonotype was recorded a few times. The antigen is undetermined. 5'-RACE, quantitative and with molecular barcodes, yielded the TCR beta libraries. TCRdb re-called the 5' RACE reads through MiXCR, storing one row per CDR3 protein. Among about 540,000 distinct CDR3 sequences listed, 9.5% to 15% were seen once. This sequence joins TRBV9 and TRBJ1-6, with D perhaps TRBD1 (5 bases). The material sequenced was blood, either unsorted or a sorted T cell fraction (not recorded which). The receptor's source is a male donor with ankylosing spondylitis. The CDR3 sequence: CASSPHGASGSPLHF. The CDR3 DNA is TGTGCCAGCAGCCCTCATGGGGCTTCTGGCTCACCCCTCCACTTT.